The present T cell receptor beta chain was sequenced within a study of blood T cell repertoires in COVID-19. Study-wide context: Whether acute or convalescent, the COVID-19 samples came from the United States, Italy and Spain.

Cohort allocation depended upon clinical history that participants reported. Resolution of symptoms, clearance, or two negative PCRs was present in recovered Cohort 3 donors. Authors' methods: Quantification of nucleated cells was approximated via reference gene primer amplification. Sequenced by immunoSEQ multiplex PCR; TCRdb stores in-frame clones only, minus some. Clone size and the V and J calls come from that table; the DNA yielded D and trimming. This sample has about 210,000 clones, with approximately 80% found just once. CDR3 length: 13 amino acids. Germline-derived CDR1 and CDR2 are SGHRS and YFSETQ. V dropped 0 bases and J dropped 6 bases, with 7 bases sitting between them.

The chain couples TRBV5-1 to TRBJ1-5, with D possibly matching TRBD1 (5 bases). The sequence was collected from a man aged 35-49 years who had recovered from COVID-19. Sequencing was carried out using PBMCs or T cells enriched from blood (not recorded which). The CDR3 DNA reads as TGCGCCAGCAGCTTGGAAGGGGCTCAGCCCCAGCATTTT. Translation: CASSLEGAQPQHF.